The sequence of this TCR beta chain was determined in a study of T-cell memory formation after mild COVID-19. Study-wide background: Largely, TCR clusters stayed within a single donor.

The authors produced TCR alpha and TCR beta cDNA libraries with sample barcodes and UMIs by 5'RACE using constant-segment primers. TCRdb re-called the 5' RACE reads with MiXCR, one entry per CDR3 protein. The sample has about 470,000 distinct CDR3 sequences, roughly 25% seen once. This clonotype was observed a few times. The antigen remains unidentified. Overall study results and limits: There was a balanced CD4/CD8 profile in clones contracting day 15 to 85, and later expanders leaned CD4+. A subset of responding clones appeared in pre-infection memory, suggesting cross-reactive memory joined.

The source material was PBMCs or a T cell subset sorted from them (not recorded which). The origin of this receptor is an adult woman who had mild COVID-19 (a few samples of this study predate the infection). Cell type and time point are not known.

The CDR3 DNA follows: TGCAGCGTTGAACGTGGCGTGAACACTGAAGCTTTCTTT. This codes for CSVERGVNTEAFF. This chain connects TRBV29-1 to TRBJ1-1, with D unclear. Trimming took 2 bases from V and 0 from J, leaving 7 bases between them. The germline V gene has CDR1 SQVTM and CDR2 ANQGSEA. CDR3 length: 13 residues.